What follows is one T cell receptor (beta chain) and its context. Its antigen is still unknown. TCRdb ran MiXCR on the 5' RACE reads and lists one entry per CDR3 protein. The data hold approximately 260,000 distinct CDR3 sequences, with under 20% observed a single time. Germline CDR1 reads MNHEY; CDR2 reads SVGAGI. Trimming stripped 3 bases from V and 5 bases from J, with 10 bases between. The length of the CDR3 is 13 residues. This entry is derived from a study of CD8 T cells in ankylosing spondylitis. General observations from the study: Previously reported in reactive arthritis synovial fluid and blood were some of the motif variants. Clones that were linked to disease were CD8+ and were relatively rare in peripheral blood. What appeared characteristic of ankylosing spondylitis blood was a TCR beta motif of several highly homologous variants.

Sequenced: blood, either unsorted or a sorted T cell fraction (not recorded which). The source of this sequence is a male donor with ankylosing spondylitis or in good health (not recorded which). The chain uses TRBV6-5 and TRBJ2-5; D possibly uses TRBD1 or TRBD2 (5 bases each). The CDR3 loop is CASSYGGWETQYF. CDR3 DNA sequence: TGTGCCAGCAGTTATGGGGGATGGGAGACCCAGTACTTC.